This T cell receptor beta chain was retrieved from a study of T cell responses to AZD1222 COVID-19 vaccine. Study-wide points: Recipients of two AZD1222 doses showed rising Spike-specific TCR breadth and depth. The donor cohort was predominantly white British with a female majority, and clonal diversity may have been underestimated. Recipients of AZD1222 seropositive at baseline numbered only 5 to 7. Nearly half of unique spike-specific TCRs reportedly avoided B.1.351 and B.1.1.7 mutated regions.

Notes on this clone: Its antigen remains unknown.

Assay: immunoSEQ multiplex PCR; the TCRdb copy retains only in-frame clones and omits some. The sample lists 110,000 or so clones, 80% to 95% occurring once. With 3 bases clipped from V and 4 bases from J, the junction kept 5 bases outside the gene matches. Germline-derived CDR1 and CDR2 are LNHDA and SQIVND (reference sequence). CDR3 length equals 15 residues. The TCR comes from an adult who received the MenACWY meningococcal vaccine as a control. This rearrangement joins TRBV19 to TRBJ2-1, with 8 bases that match TRBD2. Material: peripheral blood, obtained 28 days after the second dose of the MenACWY control vaccine. Written as DNA, the CDR3 is TGTGCCAGTAGTATCGGCACTAGCGGATACAATGAGCAGTTCTTC. It encodes CASSIGTSGYNEQFF. The complete variable domain, with remaining parts taken from reference TRBV19 and TRBJ2-1, reads DGGITQSPKYLFRKEGQNVTLSCEQNLNHDAMYWYRQDPGQGLRLIYYSQIVNDFQKGDIAEGYSVSREKKESFPLTVTSAQKNPTAFYLCASSIGTSGYNEQFFGPGTRLTVL.